The rows below give T cell receptor beta chains drawn from one sample of a study of blood T cell repertoires in COVID-19. The method was immunoSEQ multiplex PCR; TCRdb's version includes in-frame clones alone and lacks a portion of them. This table holds fewer than 350,000 clones, more than 70% found once. Sequenced material: peripheral blood. The receptor source for this set is a woman in her sixties or seventies with COVID-19, enrolled during active disease. CDR3s include the opening cysteine and the closing phenylalanine or tryptophan. Fields, in order: clone size, D gene, J gene, V gene, CDR3 protein. D genes are given only for firm matches. Rows give clone size only sometimes, using once, few, many, or a class for an expanded clone.

clone_size: many; d_call: TRBD1; j_call: TRBJ1-5; v_call: TRBV19; cdr3_aa: CASSIQDRRNQPQHF
clone_size: -; d_call: TRBD1; j_call: TRBJ2-1; v_call: TRBV4-1; cdr3_aa: CASSQGPGQAYNEQFF
clone_size: once; d_call: TRBD1; j_call: TRBJ1-4; v_call: TRBV5-8; cdr3_aa: CASSQGTGGAVEKLFF
clone_size: once; d_call: -; j_call: TRBJ1-1; v_call: TRBV6-5; cdr3_aa: CASEKSGGGGEAFF
clone_size: -; d_call: -; j_call: TRBJ2-2; v_call: TRBV19; cdr3_aa: CASKHTGTGELFF
clone_size: few; d_call: TRBD1; j_call: TRBJ1-1; v_call: TRBV5-1; cdr3_aa: CASSFVGQGNTEAFF
clone_size: -; d_call: -; j_call: TRBJ1-5; v_call: TRBV27; cdr3_aa: CASSLLSGSNQPQHF
clone_size: -; d_call: TRBD1; j_call: TRBJ1-1; v_call: TRBV5-1; cdr3_aa: CASSALQGDTEAFF
clone_size: -; d_call: TRBD1; j_call: TRBJ1-2; v_call: TRBV27; cdr3_aa: CASSTGVGAGYGYTF
clone_size: -; d_call: TRBD1; j_call: TRBJ2-2; v_call: TRBV6-4; cdr3_aa: CASSESGQATAGELFF
clone_size: -; d_call: TRBD1; j_call: TRBJ1-2; v_call: TRBV7-2; cdr3_aa: CASSYTGTGGSGYTF
clone_size: -; d_call: -; j_call: TRBJ1-1; v_call: TRBV10-1; cdr3_aa: CASSDRMNTEAFF
clone_size: -; d_call: TRBD1; j_call: TRBJ1-1; v_call: TRBV28; cdr3_aa: CASSHRTGWTEAFF
clone_size: few; d_call: TRBD1; j_call: TRBJ1-5; v_call: TRBV28; cdr3_aa: CASRLTGGVQPQHF